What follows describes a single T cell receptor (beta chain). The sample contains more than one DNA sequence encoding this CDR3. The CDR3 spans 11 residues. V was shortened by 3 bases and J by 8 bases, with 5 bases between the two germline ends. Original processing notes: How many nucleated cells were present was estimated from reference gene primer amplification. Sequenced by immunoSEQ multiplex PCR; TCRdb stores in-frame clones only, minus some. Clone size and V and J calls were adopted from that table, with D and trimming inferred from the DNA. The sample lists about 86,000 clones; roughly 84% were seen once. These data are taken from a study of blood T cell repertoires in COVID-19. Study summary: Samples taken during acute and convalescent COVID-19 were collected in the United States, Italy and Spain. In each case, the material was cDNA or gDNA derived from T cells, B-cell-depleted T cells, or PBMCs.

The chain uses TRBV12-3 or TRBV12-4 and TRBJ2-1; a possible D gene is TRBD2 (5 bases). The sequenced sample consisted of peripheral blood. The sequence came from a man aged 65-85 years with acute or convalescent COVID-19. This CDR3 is CASSLGDEQFF. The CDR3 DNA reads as TGTGCCAGCAGTTTGGGAGATGAGCAGTTCTTC.